This T cell receptor (beta chain) was captured in a study of cytomegalovirus exposure and HLA in healthy donors. A remark on this clone: Its antigen is not known.

Germline V CDR1 and CDR2: SGHRS, YFSETQ. The ends were cut back, 0 bases at V and 6 bases at J, with 18 bases in the middle. The CDR3 consists of 16 residues. A multiplex PCR was run with 60 Vbeta primers and 13 Jbeta primers. Data came from immunoSEQ multiplex PCR; TCRdb stores just in-frame clones and leaves some out. Among about 150,000 clones listed, 70% to 80% were seen once. The study, taken as a whole, reports: In a later analysis, TCR beta V- and J-gene trimming was associated with a missense DCLRE1C variant.

This chain connects TRBV5-1 to TRBJ2-5; maybe TRBD1 (6 bases). The receptor's source is a man younger than 40 in good health and CMV-seronegative. The sequenced material came from PBMCs. The CDR3 nucleotides are TGCGCCAGCAGCTTGGGAGGGGGAGATCGAAGAAAGACCCAGTACTTC. It translates to CASSLGGGDRRKTQYF.